These 21 T cell receptor beta chains share one sample of origin, sequenced in a study of T cell responses to AZD1222 COVID-19 vaccine. The repertoire was sequenced with immunoSEQ multiplex PCR; TCRdb's copy has only in-frame clones and lacks some. The sample has about 110,000 clones, around nine tenths seen once. The sample consisted of peripheral blood, taken 28 days after the second AZD1222 dose. The receptor source for this set is an adult who received the AZD1222 COVID-19 vaccine.

This clone was picked up one time. CDR3 loop: CASLPQGRNTEAFF. CDR3 nucleotide sequence: TGTGCCAGCCTCCCCCAGGGGCGGAACACTGAAGCTTTCTTT. The chain carries TRBV27 and TRBJ1-1; possible D gene TRBD1, 6 bases. Germline loops: CDR1 MNHEY, CDR2 SMNVEV (reference sequence). V gave up 8 bases and J gave up 1 base, with 14 bases separating them. This CDR3 contains 14 residues.

This clone was counted once. This chain links TRBV5-4 with TRBJ2-5, with 9 bases matching TRBD2. The V gene's germline CDR1 is SGHNT and CDR2 YYREEE (reference sequence). The J segment lost 1 base and the V segment lost 4 bases, leaving 5 bases of the junction unmatched. This CDR3 has 15 amino acids. The CDR3 bases are TGTGCCAGCAGCACGAGCGGGAGGCGCCAAGAGACCCAGTACTTC. This encodes CASSTSGRRQETQYF.

The chain uses TRBV9 and TRBJ2-4; TRBD2 is a possible D gene (6 bases). Per the germline V gene, CDR1 is SGDLS and CDR2 is YYNGEE. V was cut by 1 base and J by 2 bases, with 22 bases left in between. The CDR3 covers 19 residues. The CDR3 protein is CASSVPYSTSFRSKNIQYF. The CDR3 nucleotides read TGTGCCAGCAGCGTACCCTACTCGACTAGTTTTCGATCCAAAAACATTCAGTACTTC.

V is TRBV11-3 and J is TRBJ2-7; D is ambiguous. The V end was cut by 1 base, the J end by 5 bases, with 9 bases between. In germline, CDR1 is SGHNT, CDR2 YENEEA. CDR3 length: 13 amino acids. This chain's CDR3 is CASSLGPGNEQYF. Here the CDR3 DNA reads TGTGCCAGCAGCTTAGGACCGGGTAACGAGCAGTACTTC.

A few counts support this clone. The gene calls are TRBV7-5 and TRBJ2-7. TRBV7-5 represents a pseudogene. CDR3 length equals 14 residues. This chain's CDR3 is CARSLALHLYEQYF. DNA for the CDR3: TGTGCCAGAAGCTTAGCCCTTCATTTGTACGAGCAGTACTTC.

V gene TRBV6-1 combines with J gene TRBJ2-7, with 10 bases that match TRBD1. Trimming removed 0 bases from V and 2 bases from J; junction bases left unmatched: 1. This CDR3 is built from 15 residues. CDR1 MNHNS and CDR2 SASEGT come from the germline V gene. The CDR3 nucleotides are TGTGCCAGCAGTGAAGCTGGGACAGGGGCCTACGAGCAGTACTTC. Amino acids: CASSEAGTGAYEQYF.

In this sample, this clone turned up once. This chain connects TRBV5-1 to TRBJ1-2; D might be TRBD1 (6 bases). Germline V gives CDR1 SGHRS, CDR2 YFSETQ. The V end was cut by 1 base, the J end by 8 bases, with 24 bases between. The CDR3 sequence is 17 residues long. The DNA for the CDR3 is TGCGCCAGCAGCTTGACTATTGCAGGGGCCGGGGCCGGGGGCTACACCTTC. It codes for CASSLTIAGAGAGGYTF.

The chain links TRBV5-1 to TRBJ2-2, with D unresolved. Germline lookup yields CDR1 SGHRS and CDR2 YFSETQ. The CDR3 runs 15 residues. Deletions cut 7 bases from V and 1 base from J, with 14 bases between. The DNA of the CDR3 is TGCGCCAGCGGTCGACCCCTGGGGAACACCGGGGAGCTGTTTTTT. Its protein product is CASGRPLGNTGELFF.

The rearrangement joins TRBV11-3 to TRBJ1-4; possible D gene TRBD1, 5 bases. The V gene lost 0 bases and the J gene lost 3 bases, with 14 bases spanning the gap. The CDR3 contains 17 residues. Germline lookup yields CDR1 SGHNT and CDR2 YENEEA. The CDR3 protein is CASSLDKGTGANEKLFF. The CDR3 DNA reads as TGTGCCAGCAGCTTAGATAAGGGGACTGGAGCTAATGAAAAACTGTTTTTT.

This rearrangement joins TRBV9 to TRBJ1-3; D perhaps matches TRBD1 (6 bases). This CDR3 is built from 16 residues. Per germline, CDR1 SGDLS and CDR2 YYNGEE. V shed 3 bases and J shed 0 bases, with 13 bases lying between them. CDR3 in amino acids: CASSAHGQRSGNTIYF. CDR3 nucleotides: TGTGCCAGCAGCGCACACGGACAGCGCTCTGGAAACACCATATATTTT.

A single count supports this clone. V is TRBV6-1 and J is TRBJ1-2, with 7 bases matching TRBD1. The length of the CDR3 is 14 residues. The ends lost 1 base at V and 6 bases at J; junction bases unmatched: 5. The germline CDR1 and CDR2 sequences are MNHNS and SASEGT. The CDR3 sequence is CASSEVTGVDGYTF. Here the CDR3 DNA reads TGTGCCAGCAGTGAAGTCACAGGGGTGGATGGCTACACCTTC.

The V gene is TRBV4-1, the J gene TRBJ1-1; D is possibly TRBD1 (6 bases). Trimming took off 0 bases at V and 1 base at J, with 9 bases between the two ends. The CDR3 runs 15 residues. Germline assignment: CDR1 MGHRA and CDR2 YSYEKL. The CDR3 loop is CASSQDLDRNTEAFF. The CDR3 nucleotides are TGCGCCAGCAGCCAAGATCTGGACAGGAACACTGAAGCTTTCTTT.

The chain uses TRBV10-3 and TRBJ2-1, with 7 bases aligning to TRBD1. The CDR3 has 15 amino acids. J gave up 6 bases and V 2 bases, and 7 bases lay outside the gene matches. CDR1 and CDR2 from the germline V gene are ENHRY and SYGVKD. The DNA of the CDR3 is TGTGCCATCAGTGAGGGCGAGGGGGCGTTCAATGAGCAGTTCTTC. This encodes CAISEGEGAFNEQFF.

J is TRBJ1-5 and V is TRBV18; D remains ambiguous. Trimming removed 1 base at V and 5 bases at J, with 15 bases between. This CDR3 is built from 16 residues. Germline V gene lookup returns CDR1 KGHSH and CDR2 LQKENI. The CDR3 nucleotides are TGTGCCAGCTCACCACTAGCCGGACCCACGGATCAGCCCCAGCATTTT. This gives the protein CASSPLAGPTDQPQHF.

V usage is TRBV6-2 or TRBV6-3 and J usage is TRBJ2-7, with 8 bases that match TRBD1. The CDR3 sequence is 14 residues long. Germline CDR1 reads MNHEY; CDR2 reads SVGEGT. Losses at the gene ends were 5 bases for V and 2 bases for J; bases not matched to a gene: 5. The CDR3 loop reads CASSQGQGTYEQYF. CDR3 DNA sequence: TGTGCCAGCAGTCAAGGACAGGGAACCTACGAGCAGTACTTC.

The chain is built from TRBV18 and TRBJ1-5; TRBD1 is a possible D gene (6 bases). The CDR3 extends over 15 amino acids. V shed 4 bases and J shed 7 bases, with 17 bases lying between them. The V gene's germline CDR1 is KGHSH and CDR2 LQKENI. The CDR3 DNA reads as TGTGCCAGCTCACAGGGGGTCTCCCAGGGGCAGCCCCAGCATTTT. Amino acids: CASSQGVSQGQPQHF. The full variable domain, rest sourced from reference TRBV18 and TRBJ1-5, is NAGVMQNPRHLVRRRGQEARLRCSPMKGHSHVYWYRQLPEEGLKFMVYLQKENIIDESGMPKERFSAEFPKEGPSILRIQQVVRGDSAAYFCASSQGVSQGQPQHFGDGTRLSIL.

The chain joins TRBV2 to TRBJ2-5, with TRBD2 matching over 8 bases. The germline CDR1 and CDR2 sequences are SNHLY and FYNNEI. The junction had 1 base not matched to a gene; V was cut back by 3 bases and J by 1 base. The CDR3 is made up of 14 amino acids. The CDR3 bases are TGTGCCAGCAGTGACGGACTAGCCCAAGAGACCCAGTACTTC. Encoded protein: CASSDGLAQETQYF.

The sample holds many counts of this clone. The chain uses TRBV3-1 (or the pseudogene TRBV3-2) and TRBJ1-2, with D unresolved. The V gene lost 0 bases and the J gene lost 4 bases, with 6 bases spanning the gap. The CDR3 covers 13 residues. The germline gives CDR1 LGHDT, CDR2 YNNKEL (reference sequence). The CDR3 loop is CASSQEGRYGYTF. The CDR3 nucleotides are TGTGCCAGCAGCCAAGAGGGCCGCTATGGCTACACCTTC.

The chain uses TRBV6-1 and TRBJ1-1; 7 nucleotides line up with TRBD1. The germline V gene encodes CDR1 MNHNS and CDR2 SASEGT. The V segment lost 2 bases and the J segment 11 bases; nucleotides outside the gene matches: 11. This CDR3 spans 14 amino acids. CDR3: CASSEWAGGYGAFF. The CDR3 DNA follows: TGTGCCAGCAGTGAATGGGCAGGGGGATATGGTGCTTTCTTT.

The genes are TRBV11-2 and TRBJ1-5; 9 nucleotides align to TRBD1. V lost 3 bases to trimming and J lost 1 base; unmatched junction nucleotides: 1. The V gene's germline CDR1 is SGHAT and CDR2 FQNNGV. The CDR3 is made up of 15 amino acids. The chain's CDR3 is CASSFGTGSNQPQHF. CDR3 in DNA: TGTGCCAGCAGCTTCGGGACAGGGAGCAATCAGCCCCAGCATTTT.

This clone occurred once. CDR3 bases: TGTGCCAGCTCACCACCCGCAGGGGCGGAGACCCAGTACTTC. Translating it yields CASSPPAGAETQYF. The chain joins TRBV18 to TRBJ2-5; tentative D call: TRBD1 (6 bases). The CDR3 is 14 residues long. With 0 bases removed from V and 5 bases from J, the gap between germline ends came to 10 bases. Germline lookup yields CDR1 KGHSH and CDR2 LQKENI.